This T cell receptor beta chain stems from a study of spatial heterogeneity in lung cancer (dated by TCRdb to about 2019). Turning to the overall study: Beta-chain transcripts were consistently detected in greater numbers than alpha-chain transcripts, which likely reflected higher beta-chain transcript abundance. In the raw uncorrected reads, each unique combination of TCR and UMI appeared more than ten times on average. In non-small cell lung cancer, the study made a quantitative comparison of TCR alpha and beta repertoires among multiple tumor regions, matched nontumor lung and blood. TCR repertoire features were related to nonsynonymous mutation counts determined by whole-exome sequencing of tumor tissue. Both alpha and beta chains were TCR-sequenced in approximately 200 tumor regions, under 85 matched nontumor lung samples and around 50 PBMC samples obtained at surgery.

From the cysteine through the phenylalanine, the CDR3 covers 15 amino acids. CDR3 DNA is the only sequence kept; it has 45 bases, read in frame from the first base. V is pared back by 3 bases and J by 5 bases, with 17 bases lying between the germline termini. CDR1 and CDR2 (SGDLS, YYNGEE) derive from the germline V gene. Results and caveats for the whole study, not just this receptor: Additional single-cell paired TCR alpha and beta sequencing was considered necessary to confirm, at a functional level, the hypothesis that regional TCRs recognize regional mutations. Ubiquitous expanded tumor TCRs were detected in blood more often at tumor resection than at routine follow-up.

This clonotype showed up just a few times. The target of this receptor is not known. Qualities for individual bases were not recorded, and no much larger clone is one base off. The protocol used for the library was 5' RACE. These reads were obtained on a NextSeq 500. The TCR library protocol attached a unique molecular identifier to each TCR cDNA molecule to allow correction of PCR and sequencing errors. As for the original processing: TCR identification, UMI-based error correction and CDR3 extraction were performed with Decombinator tools. Expanded TCRs were defined as those above a frequency of 2 per 1,000, corresponding to the top 1% of the tumor frequency distribution. Renyi diversity was calculated using the R vegan package after each repertoire was subsampled 100 times to 5,000 TCRs. CDR3 similarity networks were constructed using string-kernel similarity of amino acid triplets, with links drawn between CDR3s whose pairwise similarity was above 0.82. The public reads were run again by TCRdb, first through fastp at Q25 and then through MiXCR, and only productive beta chains were kept. Rows are unified per CDR3 protein, each entry keeping the most common DNA and genes. For this entry, the V and J calls and clone size follow TCRdb and not the study's own pipeline. The sample data list 20,000 to 25,000 distinct CDR3 sequences, and approximately 4.5% of these were observed just once. The ten biggest clones cover 6.5% to 9% of the sample.

Per the publication, the time point label means: sample taken at primary tumor resection. Without any cell sorting, TCR sequencing was performed on whole RNA extracted either from tumor and nontumor lung tissue or from cryopreserved PBMC samples. Samples were obtained from 65 to 90 patients with early-stage, untreated non-small cell lung cancer from the lung TRACERx cohort. Only patients with enough RNA available from two or more tumor regions were chosen for TCR sequencing. The sequence joins TRBV9 to TRBJ2-5; TRBD2 is a possible D gene, resting on 5 matching bases. The material was PBMCs, obtained at surgery. The receptor comes from a male donor with early-stage non-small cell lung cancer. The DNA reads as follows: TGTGCCAGCAGCGCGAGCGGCAGGCTGAGGGAGACCCAGTACTTC. This yields the protein CASSASGRLRETQYF.